This is a list of T cell receptor beta chains from one sample in a study of T cell responses to AZD1222 COVID-19 vaccine. TCRdb keeps only in-frame clones here, not all; method: immunoSEQ multiplex PCR. The sample includes around 78,000 clones, roughly 84% of them seen just once. Source: peripheral blood, taken on day 0 of AZD1222 vaccination. All receptors derive from an adult in good health. Both conserved end residues are part of each CDR3. A D gene is named only where the DNA matches it firmly. Size is stated for part of the rows, as once, few or many counts, or as a class when the clone is expanded.

abundance: .
v_gene: TRBV12-3/TRBV12-4
d_gene: .
j_gene: TRBJ2-1
CDR3aa: CASSSEGDNEQFF
CDR3nt: TGTGCCAGCAGTTCTGAGGGGGACAATGAGCAGTTCTTC

abundance: .
v_gene: TRBV7-9
d_gene: .
j_gene: TRBJ1-2
CDR3aa: CASSSGSPNYGYTF
CDR3nt: TGTGCCAGCAGCTCCGGTTCGCCAAACTATGGCTACACCTTC

abundance: .
v_gene: TRBV30
d_gene: TRBD1
j_gene: TRBJ1-2
CDR3aa: CAWISQRGRGYTF
CDR3nt: TGTGCCTGGATCTCCCAAAGGGGGCGGGGCTACACCTTC

abundance: .
v_gene: TRBV9
d_gene: TRBD1
j_gene: TRBJ1-3
CDR3aa: CASSAPGQGGGNTIYF
CDR3nt: TGTGCCAGCAGCGCACCTGGACAGGGCGGTGGAAACACCATATATTTT

abundance: .
v_gene: TRBV2
d_gene: TRBD2
j_gene: TRBJ2-1
CDR3aa: CALAGDNEQFF
CDR3nt: TGTGCCTTAGCGGGGGACAATGAGCAGTTCTTC

abundance: once
v_gene: TRBV7-2
d_gene: TRBD1
j_gene: TRBJ2-5
CDR3aa: CASTTGFGQETQYF
CDR3nt: TGTGCCAGTACGACAGGGTTCGGACAAGAGACCCAGTACTTC

abundance: .
v_gene: TRBV10-3
d_gene: .
j_gene: TRBJ1-3
CDR3aa: CAISDRYGIYF
CDR3nt: TGTGCCATCAGTGATCGATACGGCATATATTTT

abundance: .
v_gene: TRBV3-1/TRBV3-2
d_gene: .
j_gene: TRBJ2-5
CDR3aa: CASSLDPGPRETQYF
CDR3nt: TGTGCCAGCAGCCTTGACCCCGGGCCCAGGGAGACCCAGTACTTC

abundance: .
v_gene: TRBV19
d_gene: TRBD1
j_gene: TRBJ2-1
CDR3aa: CASSIDRDNEQFF
CDR3nt: TGTGCCAGTAGTATCGACAGGGACAATGAGCAGTTCTTC

abundance: .
v_gene: TRBV7-2
d_gene: .
j_gene: TRBJ2-7
CDR3aa: CASSLAISATRPYEQYF
CDR3nt: TGTGCCAGCAGCTTAGCGATTTCCGCGACTAGACCTTACGAGCAGTACTTC

abundance: .
v_gene: TRBV6-5
d_gene: .
j_gene: TRBJ1-2
CDR3aa: CASTTTDFYGYTF
CDR3nt: TGTGCCAGCACAACAACAGATTTCTATGGCTACACCTTC

abundance: .
v_gene: TRBV2
d_gene: TRBD1
j_gene: TRBJ1-1
CDR3aa: CASRQGPTEAFF
CDR3nt: TGTGCCAGCCGACAGGGTCCGACTGAAGCTTTCTTT

abundance: .
v_gene: TRBV6-5
d_gene: .
j_gene: TRBJ1-1
CDR3aa: CASSYRGSNTEAFF
CDR3nt: TGTGCCAGCAGTTACCGGGGATCGAACACTGAAGCTTTCTTT

abundance: .
v_gene: TRBV2
d_gene: .
j_gene: TRBJ1-6
CDR3aa: CASSYGQKNSPLHF
CDR3nt: TGTGCCAGCAGCTATGGACAGAAGAATTCACCCCTCCACTTT

abundance: .
v_gene: TRBV2
d_gene: .
j_gene: TRBJ2-4
CDR3aa: CASRIELDLGKNIQYF
CDR3nt: TGTGCCAGCAGGATTGAGCTCGACCTAGGCAAAAACATTCAGTACTTC

abundance: .
v_gene: TRBV19
d_gene: .
j_gene: TRBJ1-1
CDR3aa: CASSIDLNTEAFF
CDR3nt: TGTGCCAGTAGTATAGACTTGAACACTGAAGCTTTCTTT

abundance: .
v_gene: TRBV18
d_gene: .
j_gene: TRBJ1-4
CDR3aa: CASSPDAGNEKLFF
CDR3nt: TGTGCCAGCTCCCCCGATGCCGGAAATGAAAAACTGTTTTTT

abundance: .
v_gene: TRBV4-1
d_gene: .
j_gene: TRBJ1-1
CDR3aa: CASSHAGRNTEAFF
CDR3nt: TGCGCCAGCAGCCACGCGGGGAGGAACACTGAAGCTTTCTTT

abundance: few
v_gene: TRBV12-3/TRBV12-4
d_gene: TRBD1
j_gene: TRBJ1-6
CDR3aa: CASSGGTGWALHF
CDR3nt: TGTGCCAGCAGTGGCGGGACAGGATGGGCCCTCCACTTT

abundance: .
v_gene: TRBV6-5
d_gene: .
j_gene: TRBJ1-1
CDR3aa: CASSLDGDTEAFF
CDR3nt: TGTGCCAGCAGTCTGGACGGGGACACTGAAGCTTTCTTT